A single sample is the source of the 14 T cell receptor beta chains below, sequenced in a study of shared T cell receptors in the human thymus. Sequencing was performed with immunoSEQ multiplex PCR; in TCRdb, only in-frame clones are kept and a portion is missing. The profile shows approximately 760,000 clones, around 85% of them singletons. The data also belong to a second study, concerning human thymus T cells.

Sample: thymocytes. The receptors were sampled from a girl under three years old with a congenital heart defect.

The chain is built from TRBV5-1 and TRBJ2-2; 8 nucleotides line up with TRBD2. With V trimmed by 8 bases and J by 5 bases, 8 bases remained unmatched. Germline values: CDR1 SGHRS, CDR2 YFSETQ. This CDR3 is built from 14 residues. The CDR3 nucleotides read TGCGCCAGTCACAGCGGGGGTAGTACCGGGGAGCTGTTTTTT. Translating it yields CASHSGGSTGELFF.

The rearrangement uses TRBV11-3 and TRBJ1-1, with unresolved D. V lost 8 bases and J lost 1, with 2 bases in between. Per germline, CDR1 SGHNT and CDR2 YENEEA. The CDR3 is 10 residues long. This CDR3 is CASRNTEAFF. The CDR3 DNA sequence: TGTGCCAGCCGGAACACTGAAGCTTTCTTT.

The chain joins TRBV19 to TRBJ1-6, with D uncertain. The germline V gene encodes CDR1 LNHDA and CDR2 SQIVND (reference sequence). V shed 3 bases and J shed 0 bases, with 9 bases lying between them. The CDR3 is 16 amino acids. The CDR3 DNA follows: TGTGCCAGTAGTATGTTCCGAGCCTCCTATAATTCACCCCTCCACTTT. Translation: CASSMFRASYNSPLHF.

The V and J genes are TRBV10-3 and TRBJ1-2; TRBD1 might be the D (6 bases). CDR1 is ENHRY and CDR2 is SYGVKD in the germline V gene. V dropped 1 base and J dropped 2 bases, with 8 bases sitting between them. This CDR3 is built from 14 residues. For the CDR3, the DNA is TGTGCCATCAGTGAGTGGCAGGGGAACTATGGCTACACCTTC. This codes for CAISEWQGNYGYTF.

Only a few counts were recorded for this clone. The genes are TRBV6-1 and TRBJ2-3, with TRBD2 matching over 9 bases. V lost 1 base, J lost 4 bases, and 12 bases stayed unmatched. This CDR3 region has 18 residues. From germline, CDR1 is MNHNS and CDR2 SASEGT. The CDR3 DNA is TGTGCCAGCAGTGAAGTTCTGAGGCTAGCGGGGTTCTCAGATACGCAGTATTTT. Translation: CASSEVLRLAGFSDTQYF.

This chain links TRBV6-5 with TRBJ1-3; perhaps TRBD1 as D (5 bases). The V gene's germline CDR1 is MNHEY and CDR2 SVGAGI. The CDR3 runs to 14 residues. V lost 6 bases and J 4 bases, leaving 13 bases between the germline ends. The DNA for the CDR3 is TGTGCCAGCAGCACACACAGGAAAGGAAACACCATATATTTT. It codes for CASSTHRKGNTIYF.

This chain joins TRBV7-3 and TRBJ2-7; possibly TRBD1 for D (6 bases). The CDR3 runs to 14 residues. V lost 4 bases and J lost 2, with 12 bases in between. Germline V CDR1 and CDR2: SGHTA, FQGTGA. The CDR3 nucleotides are TGTGCCAGCAGCTCACAGGGAGTGCCCTACGAGCAGTACTTC. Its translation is CASSSQGVPYEQYF.

The CDR3 sequence: CASRLGGRQAGETQYF. Here the CDR3 DNA reads TGTGCAAGTCGCTTAGGAGGTCGTCAGGCAGGGGAGACCCAGTACTTC. J is TRBJ2-5 and V is TRBV12-2; the table's D call, TRBD1, was not checked against the DNA. TRBV12-2 is listed as a pseudogene. This CDR3 has 16 residues.

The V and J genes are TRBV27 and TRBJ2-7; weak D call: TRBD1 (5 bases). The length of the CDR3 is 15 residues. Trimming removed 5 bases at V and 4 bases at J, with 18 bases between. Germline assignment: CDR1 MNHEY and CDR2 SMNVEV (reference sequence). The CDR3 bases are TGTGCCAGCAGTCCCCCCGGCCAGGGTGTATACGAGCAGTACTTC. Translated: CASSPPGQGVYEQYF.

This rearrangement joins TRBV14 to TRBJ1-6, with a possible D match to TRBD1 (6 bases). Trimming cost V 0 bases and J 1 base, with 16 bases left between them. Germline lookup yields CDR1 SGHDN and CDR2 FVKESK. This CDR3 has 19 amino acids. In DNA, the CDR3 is TGTGCCAGCAGCCAAGAAAATGAGGGGGGGAGGTCCTATAATTCACCCCTCCACTTT. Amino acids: CASSQENEGGRSYNSPLHF. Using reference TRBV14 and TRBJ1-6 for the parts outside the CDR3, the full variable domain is EAGVTQFPSHSVIEKGQTVTLRCDPISGHDNLYWYRRVMGKEIKFLLHFVKESKQDESGMPNNRFLAERTGGTYSTLKVQPAELEDSGVYFCASSQENEGGRSYNSPLHFGNGTRLTVT.

CDR3 protein: CASSIEAGWYGYTF. As DNA, the CDR3 is TGTGCCAGTAGTATAGAGGCGGGTTGGTATGGCTACACCTTC. The chain uses TRBV19 and TRBJ1-2; D is unclear. Trimming took off 0 bases at V and 5 bases at J, with 10 bases between the two ends. The CDR3 covers 14 residues. CDR1 and CDR2 from the germline V gene are LNHDA and SQIVND (reference sequence).

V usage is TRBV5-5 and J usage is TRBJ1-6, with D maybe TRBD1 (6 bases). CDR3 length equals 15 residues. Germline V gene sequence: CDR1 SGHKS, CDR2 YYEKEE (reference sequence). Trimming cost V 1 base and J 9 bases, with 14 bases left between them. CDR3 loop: CASSLNTGMASPLHF. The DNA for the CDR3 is TGTGCCAGCAGCTTGAATACAGGGATGGCTTCACCCCTCCACTTT.

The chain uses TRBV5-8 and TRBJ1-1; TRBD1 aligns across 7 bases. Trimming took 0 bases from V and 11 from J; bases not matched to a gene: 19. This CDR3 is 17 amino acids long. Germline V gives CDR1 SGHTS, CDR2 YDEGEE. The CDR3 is CASSLEKQGPWGIDAFF. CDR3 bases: TGTGCCAGCAGCTTGGAGAAACAGGGGCCCTGGGGGATAGATGCTTTCTTT.

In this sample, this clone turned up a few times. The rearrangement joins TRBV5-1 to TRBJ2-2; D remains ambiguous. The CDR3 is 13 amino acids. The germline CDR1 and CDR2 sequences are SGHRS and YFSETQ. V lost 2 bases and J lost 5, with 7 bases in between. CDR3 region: CASSFPRTGELFF. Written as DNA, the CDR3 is TGCGCCAGCAGCTTTCCGCGGACCGGGGAGCTGTTTTTT.